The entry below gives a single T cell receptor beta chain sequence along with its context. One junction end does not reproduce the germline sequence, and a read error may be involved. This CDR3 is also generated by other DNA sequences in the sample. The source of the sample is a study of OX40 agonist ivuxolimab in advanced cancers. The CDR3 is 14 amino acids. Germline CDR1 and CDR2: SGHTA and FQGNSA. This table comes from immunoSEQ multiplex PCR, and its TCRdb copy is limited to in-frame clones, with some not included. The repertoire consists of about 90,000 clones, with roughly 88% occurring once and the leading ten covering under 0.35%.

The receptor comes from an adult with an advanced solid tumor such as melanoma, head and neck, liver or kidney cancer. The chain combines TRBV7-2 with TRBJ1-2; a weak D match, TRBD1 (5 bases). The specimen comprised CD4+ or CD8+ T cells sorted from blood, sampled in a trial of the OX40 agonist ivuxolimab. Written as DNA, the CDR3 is TGCGCCAGCAGCTTATTGGGGCAGATTTATGGCTACACCTTC. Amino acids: CASSLLGQIYGYTF.